The entry below describes one TCR beta chain. Antigen: not known. A multiplex PCR was run with 60 Vbeta primers and 13 Jbeta primers. Assay: immunoSEQ multiplex PCR; the TCRdb copy retains only in-frame clones and omits some. The sample yields 90,000 to 150,000 clones, 70% to 80% seen once. Per the germline V gene, CDR1 is MNHNS and CDR2 is SASEGT. The CDR3 extends over 18 amino acids. V lost 3 bases to trimming and J lost 4 bases; unmatched junction nucleotides: 15. The record originates from a study of cytomegalovirus exposure and HLA in healthy donors. Study summary: An early data release held around 80 million unique TCRs from HLA-typed donors. General observations from the study: In an earlier analysis, productive rearrangement rates for most beta V segments clustered near 87% or 30%.

The TCR originated in a human donor in good health. The gene calls are TRBV6-1 and TRBJ2-5, with TRBD1 identical over 9 bases. The sample comprised PBMCs. As DNA, the CDR3 is TGTGCCAGCAGTGACCCGCTCCCAAACAGGGGGCGCCGAGAGACCCAGTACTTC. It codes for CASSDPLPNRGRRETQYF.